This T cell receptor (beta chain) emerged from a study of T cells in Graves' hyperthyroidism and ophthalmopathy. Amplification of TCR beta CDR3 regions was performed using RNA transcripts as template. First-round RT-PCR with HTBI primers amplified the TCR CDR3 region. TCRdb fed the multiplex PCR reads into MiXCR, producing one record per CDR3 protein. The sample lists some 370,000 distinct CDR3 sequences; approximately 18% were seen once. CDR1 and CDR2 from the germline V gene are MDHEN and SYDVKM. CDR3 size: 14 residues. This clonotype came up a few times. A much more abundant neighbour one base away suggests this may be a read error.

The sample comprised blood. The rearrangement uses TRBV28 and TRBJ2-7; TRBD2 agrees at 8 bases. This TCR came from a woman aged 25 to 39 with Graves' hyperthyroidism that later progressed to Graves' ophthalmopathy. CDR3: CASSLPSGSYGQYF. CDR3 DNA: TGTGCCAGCAGTTTACCTAGCGGGTCCTACGGGCAGTACTTC.